The T cell receptor beta chain under discussion was sequenced for a study of T cell repertoires in cytomegalovirus infection. MiXCR was run by TCRdb on the reads, yielding one entry per CDR3 protein. The table records some 180,000 distinct CDR3 sequences, 15% to 20% of them present only once. The sample consisted of CD8+ T cells from PBMCs. This sequence was found in a human donor in good health (CMV status not recorded). Some clones in this sample may be carry-over from other donors' samples.

CDR3 nucleotide sequence: TGTGCCAGCAGCTACTCGGGGGGGACCACTGAAGCTTTCTTT. Translated: CASSYSGGTTEAFF. V is TRBV7-3 and J is TRBJ1-1, with a tentative D call TRBD1 (5 bases). The CDR3 is 14 amino acids. CDR1 is SGHTA, CDR2 FQGTGA, per germline. Trimming removed 4 bases at V and 4 bases at J, with 13 bases between.